The TCR beta chain under discussion was sequenced for a study of beta chain features in type 1 diabetes. General study points: When Type 1 diabetes patients were examined, their TCRB CDR3s proved moderately but significantly shorter in all four CD4+ subsets. Junctions at VDJ sites from type 1 diabetes patients had fewer insertions and more deletions.

Of the isolated RNA, all was reverse transcribed, and so the sequenced material was expressed TCRB transcripts. The assay was immunoSEQ multiplex PCR, and TCRdb's table has in-frame clones only and misses some. The repertoire includes 130,000 to 150,000 clones, less than 11% of them detected once, and roughly 1.3% sits in the top ten. Germline CDR1 and CDR2: SGHTA and FQGTGA. V shed 5 bases, J shed 10 bases, and the junction held 13 bases outside the gene matches. This CDR3 is 14 amino acids long. With respect to this clone: Its antigen remains unidentified.

This sequence joins TRBV7-3 and TRBJ1-2; 7 nucleotides match TRBD1. The clonotype originates from a young man in good health. The sample comprised naive CD4+ T cells from blood. CDR3 sequence reads: CASSPGTAPGVYTF. CDR3 nucleotide sequence: TGTGCCAGCAGCCCAGGGACAGCTCCAGGGGTCTACACCTTC.